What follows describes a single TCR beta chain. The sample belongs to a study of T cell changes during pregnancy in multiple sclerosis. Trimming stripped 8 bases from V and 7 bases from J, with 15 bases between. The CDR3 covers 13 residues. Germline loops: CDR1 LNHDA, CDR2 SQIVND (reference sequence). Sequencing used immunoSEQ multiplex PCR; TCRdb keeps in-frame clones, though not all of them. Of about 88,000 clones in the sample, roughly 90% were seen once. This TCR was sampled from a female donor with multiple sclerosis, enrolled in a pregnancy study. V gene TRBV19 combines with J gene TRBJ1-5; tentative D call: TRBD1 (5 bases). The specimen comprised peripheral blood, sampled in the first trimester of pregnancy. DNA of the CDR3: TGTGCCAGTGGCGGGGCAGGGTTCCAGCCCCAGCATTTT. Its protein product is CASGGAGFQPQHF.